The next 30 T cell receptor beta chains were all read from a single sample in a study of shared clonotypes between healthy human individuals (dated by TCRdb to 2020 to 2022). Library generation was performed with the immunoSEQ multiplex PCR assay. Imported from immuneACCESS, the table was reduced by TCRdb to in-frame sequences with V and J called. These copies leave out some clones; in studies compared against another copy, an unresolved V gene accounts for under half, and the cause of the remainder is not known. Across this sample there are 900,000 to 1,200,000 clones, with 75% to 80% seen only once. The ten largest clonotypes hold more than 0.55% of the sample. Sequencing was carried out using memory CD4+ T cells from PBMCs. This sample's cell subset or site label indicates: CD45RA-negative fraction. The receptors stem from a man in his late teens or twenties in good health. Some clones in this sample may be carry-over from other donors' samples.

The chain is built from TRBV7-2 and TRBJ2-1, with a tentative D call TRBD2 (7 bases). Germline loops: CDR1 SGHTA, CDR2 FQGNSA. V was clipped by 4 bases and J by 5 bases, with 15 bases between them. The CDR3 is 15 residues long. Written as DNA, the CDR3 is TGTGCCAGCAGCTCCCACGGGGGGCTGAACAATGAGCAGTTCTTC. It encodes CASSSHGGLNNEQFF.

Only a few counts were recorded for this clone. The J gene is TRBJ1-1, the V gene TRBV5-1, with D maybe TRBD1 (5 bases). The V and J ends lost 0 bases and 1 base respectively, with 19 bases between them. The V gene's germline CDR1 is SGHRS and CDR2 YFSETQ. CDR3 length: 18 amino acids. DNA of the CDR3: TGCGCCAGCAGCTTGGCGAGCGTAGGTAGGGGATCGAACACTGAAGCTTTCTTT. It codes for CASSLASVGRGSNTEAFF.

The chain joins TRBV5-1 to TRBJ2-5, with D possibly matching TRBD1 (6 bases). Germline CDR1 reads SGHRS; CDR2 reads YFSETQ. The CDR3 covers 15 residues. V was shortened by 3 bases and J by 1 base, with 13 bases between the two germline ends. In nucleotides, the CDR3 is TGCGCCAGCAGCTATACAACAGGGCCCCAAGAGACCCAGTACTTC. Translated, it gives CASSYTTGPQETQYF.

This clone occurred once. A read error may explain this, as a much larger clone is one base away. The rearrangement joins TRBV2 to TRBJ1-1; no clear D. The V gene's germline CDR1 is SNHLY and CDR2 FYNNEI. The CDR3 contains 13 residues. This chain's CDR3 is CASSGGDSTGAFF. CDR3 DNA sequence: TGTGCCAGCAGTGGGGGTGACTCCACTGGAGCTTTCTTT.

The gene calls are TRBV5-6 and TRBJ2-7; D gene ambiguous. This CDR3 comprises 13 residues. Trimming left V 1 base short and J 3 bases short, with 8 bases between. CDR1 is SGHDT, CDR2 YYEEEE, per germline. Here the CDR3 reads CASSLFGDYEQYF. The CDR3 DNA is TGTGCCAGCAGCTTGTTTGGGGACTACGAGCAGTACTTC. Using reference TRBV5-6 and TRBJ2-7 for the parts outside the CDR3, the full variable domain is DAGVTQSPTHLIKTRGQQVTLRCSPKSGHDTVSWYQQALGQGPQFIFQYYEEEERQRGNFPDRFSGHQFPNYSSELNVNALLLGDSALYLCASSLFGDYEQYFGPGTRLTVT.

The V call is TRBV30, the J call TRBJ1-2, with 7 bases fitting TRBD1. This CDR3 spans 13 amino acids. Unmatched junction bases numbered 3, after V lost 3 bases and J lost 2 bases. Germline V gene lookup returns CDR1 GTSNPN and CDR2 SVGIG (reference sequence). In DNA form, the CDR3 reads TGTGCCTGGAGGACAGGGAGAAACTATGGCTACACCTTC. This translates into CAWRTGRNYGYTF.

With respect to this clone: A much larger clone sits a single nucleotide away, making a read error possible. This chain connects TRBV5-6 to TRBJ2-7, with no clear D. Germline V lookup: CDR1 SGHDT, CDR2 YYEEEE. The CDR3 extends over 13 amino acids. CDR3 amino acids: CASGLSGNYKQYF. The DNA of the CDR3 is TGTGCCAGCGGTCTATCGGGCAACTACAAGCAGTACTTC. The full variable domain, completed using reference TRBV5-6 and TRBJ2-7, is DAGVTQSPTHLIKTRGQQVTLRCSPKSGHDTVSWYQQALGQGPQFIFQYYEEEERQRGNFPDRFSGHQFPNYSSELNVNALLLGDSALYLCASGLSGNYKQYFGPGTRLTVT.

This chain connects TRBV28 to TRBJ2-6, with TRBD1 as a possible D gene (5 bases). This CDR3 comprises 18 residues. V was shortened by 4 bases and J by 0 bases, with 16 bases between the two germline ends. Germline V CDR1 and CDR2: MDHEN, SYDVKM. CDR3 bases: TGTGCCAGCAGTTCCCCGACAGAACCTTACTCTGGGGCCAACGTCCTGACTTTC. Protein sequence: CASSSPTEPYSGANVLTF.

This sequence joins TRBV7-2 and TRBJ1-2; TRBD1 matches at 7 bases. V lost 1 base to trimming and J lost 6 bases; unmatched junction nucleotides: 11. Germline CDR1 and CDR2: SGHTA and FQGNSA. This CDR3 has 16 amino acids. The CDR3 DNA sequence: TGTGCCAGCAGCTTAGGGGGGACAGTCTATGCGGATGGCTACACCTTC. Residues: CASSLGGTVYADGYTF. The full variable domain, its missing parts supplied by reference TRBV7-2 and TRBJ1-2, is GAGVSQSPSNKVTEKGKDVELRCDPISGHTALYWYRQSLGQGLEFLIYFQGNSAPDKSGLPSDRFSAERTGGSVSTLTIQRTQQEDSAVYLCASSLGGTVYADGYTFGSGTRLTVV.

This chain joins TRBV6-5 and TRBJ2-7; 10 nucleotides line up with TRBD1. This CDR3 region has 14 residues. J lost 3 bases, V lost 6 bases, and 5 bases had no gene match. CDR1 is MNHEY and CDR2 is SVGAGI in the germline V gene. The CDR3 reads CASRRGQGVYEQYF. The CDR3 nucleotides are TGTGCCAGCAGGAGAGGACAGGGGGTCTACGAGCAGTACTTC.

The chain couples TRBV5-1 to TRBJ1-1; 10 nucleotides agree with TRBD1. V was pared by 8 bases and J by 12 bases, with 13 bases of the junction left unmatched. This CDR3 has 13 amino acids. Germline assignment: CDR1 SGHRS and CDR2 YFSETQ. For the CDR3, the DNA is TGCGCCAGTAGATCGACAGGGGGCGAGGGGTCTTTCTTT. This sequence encodes CASRSTGGEGSFF.

V gene TRBV4-1 combines with J gene TRBJ2-2; 8 positions match TRBD2. Germline-derived CDR1 and CDR2 are MGHRA and YSYEKL. This CDR3 contains 16 residues. The ends lost 3 bases at V and 3 bases at J; junction bases unmatched: 6. The CDR3 sequence is CASSQVLAAHTGELFF. CDR3 nucleotides: TGCGCCAGCAGCCAGGTACTAGCGGCCCACACCGGGGAGCTGTTTTTT.

The chain uses TRBV14 and TRBJ2-7, with D possibly TRBD2 on 5 matching bases. The CDR3 loop spans 13 amino acids. Germline V gene data show CDR1 as SGHDN and CDR2 as FVKESK. Between the trimmed V and J ends, which lost 4 bases and 7 bases, there was a span of 14 bases. Here the CDR3 reads CASSPRGGAEQYF. CDR3 nucleotides: TGTGCCAGCAGCCCCCGAGGAGGAGCGGAGCAGTACTTC.

With regard to this clone: Compared with germline, one end of the junction differs, possibly owing to a read error. The chain joins TRBV5-4 to TRBJ2-3; possible D gene TRBD1, 6 bases. Germline values: CDR1 SGHNT, CDR2 YYREEE (reference sequence). CDR3 length: 15 residues. Here the CDR3 reads CASSLDRGVTDAQYF. The CDR3 bases are TGTGCCAGCAGCCTGGACAGAGGGGTTACAGATGCGCAGTATTTT.

The J gene is TRBJ2-7, the V gene TRBV5-1; 11 bases agree with TRBD2. The V segment lost 3 bases and the J segment 3 bases; nucleotides outside the gene matches: 5. The CDR3 is 15 amino acids. The germline CDR1 and CDR2 sequences are SGHRS and YFSETQ. The CDR3 DNA follows: TGCGCCAGCAGCTCGGGACTAGCGGAGATCTACGAGCAGTACTTC. Residues: CASSSGLAEIYEQYF.

This clone was observed many times. The chain has TRBV28 and TRBJ1-3; TRBD1 might be the D (6 bases). The CDR3 is 19 residues long. Germline V gene data show CDR1 as MDHEN and CDR2 as SYDVKM. The V end was cut by 5 bases, the J end by 0 bases, with 23 bases between. This chain's CDR3 is CASSLWGLTGTFSGNTIYF. CDR3 coding DNA: TGTGCCAGCAGTCTTTGGGGGCTGACTGGGACCTTCTCTGGAAACACCATATATTTT.

This clone showed up just a few times. J is TRBJ1-5 and V is TRBV28, with D tentatively TRBD1 (5 bases). Trimming shortened V by 5 bases and J by 6 bases, and 14 bases separated the two germline ends. There are 14 residues in the CDR3. Germline V lookup: CDR1 MDHEN, CDR2 SYDVKM. The CDR3 reads CASSSPLGGQPQHF. CDR3 sequence (DNA): TGTGCCAGCAGTAGCCCCTTGGGGGGTCAGCCCCAGCATTTT.

The chain carries TRBV15 and TRBJ1-2, with TRBD1 matching over 7 bases. Germline V gene lookup returns CDR1 LNHNV and CDR2 YYDKDF (reference sequence). CDR3 length: 16 residues. Losses at the gene ends were 5 bases for V and 0 bases for J; bases not matched to a gene: 9. CDR3 nucleotides: TGTGCCACCAGCGGGGTCCTGGGACAGCCTAACTATGGCTACACCTTC. Residues: CATSGVLGQPNYGYTF.

This chain joins TRBV6-1 and TRBJ1-1, with D tentatively TRBD1 (6 bases). Germline values: CDR1 MNHNS, CDR2 SASEGT. The CDR3 runs 13 residues. V was trimmed by 2 bases and J by 3 bases, leaving 7 bases between them. The CDR3 loop is CASSEKGDTEAFF. The CDR3 DNA reads TGTGCCAGCAGTGAAAAGGGGGACACTGAAGCTTTCTTT.

The CDR3 sequence: CASSLRTGNEKLFF. In DNA form, the CDR3 reads TGTGCCAGCAGCCTCCGGACAGGGAATGAAAAACTGTTTTTT. The chain uses TRBV7-6 and TRBJ1-4, with 8 bases matching TRBD1. The CDR3 covers 14 residues. J lost 5 bases, V lost 5 bases, and 4 bases had no gene match. Germline V gives CDR1 SGHVS, CDR2 FNYEAQ.

The chain's CDR3 is CARRGDYGYTF. CDR3 DNA: TGTGCCCGCCGGGGTGACTATGGCTACACCTTC. The chain recombines TRBV6-5 with TRBJ1-2; D gene ambiguous. The V end lost 11 bases, the J end lost 3 bases, and 10 bases lay between the germline ends. Germline assignment: CDR1 MNHEY and CDR2 SVGAGI. CDR3 length: 11 residues.

J is TRBJ1-2 and V is TRBV28; TRBD1 aligns across 7 bases. The CDR3 has 13 residues. V was pared by 11 bases and J by 8 bases, with 14 bases of the junction left unmatched. Germline loops: CDR1 MDHEN, CDR2 SYDVKM. The DNA for the CDR3 is TGTGCCGTTAAGGGACAGCCGCCTCCAGGCTACACCTTC. Protein sequence: CAVKGQPPPGYTF.

J is TRBJ1-2 and V is TRBV4-2; 7 nucleotides line up with TRBD1. Germline CDR1 reads LGHNA; CDR2 reads YNFKEQ. There are 17 residues in the CDR3. The J segment lost 0 bases and the V segment lost 0 bases, leaving 7 bases of the junction unmatched. This CDR3 is CASSQDLSRGSNYGYTF. The CDR3 DNA sequence: TGTGCCAGCAGCCAAGACCTCTCCAGGGGGTCTAACTATGGCTACACCTTC.

The chain recombines TRBV18 with TRBJ2-3, with D perhaps TRBD2 (5 bases). Germline-derived CDR1 and CDR2 are KGHSH and LQKENI. This CDR3 has 16 residues. Deletions cut 6 bases from V and 2 bases from J, with 18 bases between. The CDR3 coding sequence is TGTGCCAGCTCGCGCGTCGGGGTCTCTCTCACAGATACGCAGTATTTT. It encodes CASSRVGVSLTDTQYF.

A note on this clone: The sample contains more than one DNA sequence encoding this CDR3. J is TRBJ2-1 and V is TRBV10-3, with 12 bases matching TRBD2. The junction had 3 bases not matched to a gene; V was cut back by 6 bases and J by 6 bases. Germline-derived CDR1 and CDR2 are ENHRY and SYGVKD. The CDR3 loop spans 14 amino acids. CDR3: CAIRGTSGRNEQFF. The CDR3 coding sequence is TGTGCCATCAGGGGGACTAGCGGGCGCAATGAGCAGTTCTTC.

V is TRBV7-2 and J is TRBJ2-1; 11 bases map to TRBD2. Germline lookup yields CDR1 SGHTA and CDR2 FQGNSA. The CDR3 loop spans 14 amino acids. V lost 3 bases, J lost 8 bases, and 3 bases stayed unmatched. CDR3 sequence: CASSFSGRADEQFF. The CDR3 DNA reads as TGTGCCAGCAGCTTTAGCGGGAGGGCGGATGAGCAGTTCTTC.

This chain joins TRBV7-9 and TRBJ2-1; 11 bases map to TRBD2. The J segment lost 10 bases and the V segment lost 1 base, leaving 6 bases of the junction unmatched. CDR3 size: 15 residues. CDR1 is SEHNR and CDR2 is FQNEAQ in the germline V gene (reference sequence). This chain's CDR3 is CASSLVGTSGGEQFF. CDR3 nucleotides: TGTGCCAGCAGCTTAGTCGGGACTAGCGGAGGGGAGCAGTTCTTC.

With regard to this clone: This clone may be a read error of a much larger clone one base away. The chain carries TRBV2 and TRBJ1-4, with D hard to call. CDR3 length: 12 residues. Germline loops: CDR1 SNHLY, CDR2 FYNNEI. V shed 7 bases and J shed 3 bases, with 6 bases lying between them. The CDR3 reads CASMDPNEKLFF. The CDR3 nucleotides are TGTGCCAGCATGGACCCTAATGAAAAACTGTTTTTT.

The rearrangement joins TRBV6-1 to TRBJ2-3; the match to TRBD2 covers 11 bases. Germline CDR1 and CDR2: MNHNS and SASEGT. The CDR3 runs to 18 residues. Germline trimming cut 1 base from V and 6 bases from J; bases unmatched to any gene: 12. CDR3 nucleotides: TGTGCCAGCAGTGAAGGACTGACTAGCGGGATTTGGGGGGATACGCAGTATTTT. It encodes CASSEGLTSGIWGDTQYF.

CDR3 sequence: CASSLQTHTGNEQFF. CDR3 DNA sequence: TGTGCCAGCAGCCTCCAAACCCATACAGGGAATGAGCAGTTCTTC. The rearrangement joins TRBV11-3 to TRBJ2-1, with a possible D match to TRBD1 (6 bases). Germline CDR1 reads SGHNT; CDR2 reads YENEEA. The germline V and J ends were trimmed by 5 bases and 7 bases, with 18 bases remaining between them. The CDR3 length is 15 residues.